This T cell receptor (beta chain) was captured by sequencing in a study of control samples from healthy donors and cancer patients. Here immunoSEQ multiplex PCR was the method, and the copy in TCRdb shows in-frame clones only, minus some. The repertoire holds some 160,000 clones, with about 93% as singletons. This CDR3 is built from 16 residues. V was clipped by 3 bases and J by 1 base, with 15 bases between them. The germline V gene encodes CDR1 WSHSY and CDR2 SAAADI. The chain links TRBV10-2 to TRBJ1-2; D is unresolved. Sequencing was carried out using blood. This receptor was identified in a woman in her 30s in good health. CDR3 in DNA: TGCGCCAGCAGTGATTCTAGGGCCCCCGGTAACTATGGCTACACCTTC. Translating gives CASSDSRAPGNYGYTF.